The entry below gives a single TCR beta chain sequence along with its context. Its antigen is still unknown. The treatment denotes: oral pan-JAK inhibitor, 5-10 mg twice daily. The study team obtained lesional scalp punch biopsies and peripheral blood from alopecia areata patients. The sorting of PBMCs gave CD4+ and CD8+ T cells. These data belong to a study of CD8+ T cells in alopecia areata. Study outcomes and limitations: Alopecia totalis/universalis scalp especially showed more expanded CD8+ clones than normal scalp.

cDNA serving as the sequencing template came from extracted, reverse transcribed RNA. This table comes from immunoSEQ multiplex PCR, and its TCRdb copy is limited to in-frame clones, with some not included. The sample contains about 190,000 clones, 64% of which appear only once. In germline, CDR1 is MNHNS, CDR2 SASEGT. Trimming at V came to 7 bases and at J to 1 base, leaving 8 bases not matched to a gene. The CDR3 totals 15 residues. The genes are TRBV6-1 and TRBJ2-5, with 8 bases aligning to TRBD1. This TCR derives from a human donor with alopecia areata. The material sequenced was CD4+ T cells sorted from blood, taken at week 4, from a patient treated with tofacitinib. DNA of the CDR3: TGTGCCAGCAAAGGGGCCAGGGGGCGCCAAGAGACCCAGTACTTC. This sequence encodes CASKGARGRQETQYF.